The 5 T cell receptor beta chains given below trace back to one sample, sequenced in a study of long-term antiretroviral therapy in people with HIV (dated by TCRdb to 2021 to 2024). The immunoSEQ hsTCRB v3.0 assay was used at survey level resolution to sequence the TRB variable region. Here the immuneACCESS table is served through TCRdb, limited to in-frame sequences with V and J called. Missing clones are a known gap in these copies; in checked studies unresolved V genes cover under half, and the rest lacks a known reason. For this sample there are 42,000 or so clones; roughly nine tenths appear just once. The ten top clones hold under 4.5% of the sample. The input for sequencing was unsorted PBMCs, taken 1.2 years after starting antiretroviral therapy. Receptor source: a woman between 50 and 59 years old with HIV.

This chain joins TRBV7-2 and TRBJ2-7; D gene uncertain. The CDR3 has 12 amino acids. Trimming left V 4 bases short and J 3 bases short, with 7 bases between. Germline assignment: CDR1 SGHTA and CDR2 FQGNSA. CDR3 sequence (DNA): TGTGCCAGCAGCTCCAAACTCTACGAGCAGTACTTC. Translation gives CASSSKLYEQYF.

The chain carries TRBV30 and TRBJ2-1, with 7 bases aligning to TRBD2. The CDR3 is 13 residues long. The germline gives CDR1 GTSNPN, CDR2 SVGIG (reference sequence). J gave up 3 bases and V 5 bases, and 4 bases lay outside the gene matches. The DNA for the CDR3 is TGTGCCTGGCTACTAGCGAACTACAATGAGCAGTTCTTC. It is translated as CAWLLANYNEQFF. Based on the CDR3 plus reference TRBV30 and TRBJ2-1, the full variable domain is SQTIHQWPATLVQPVGSPLSLECTVEGTSNPNLYWYRQAAGRGLQLLFYSVGIGQISSEVPQNLSASRPQDRQFILSSKKLLLSDSGFYLCAWLLANYNEQFFGPGTRLTVL.

The V and J genes are TRBV7-2 and TRBJ2-7; D ambiguous. The CDR3 is 18 amino acids. V was clipped by 5 bases and J by 0 bases, with 23 bases between them. CDR1 SGHTA and CDR2 FQGNSA come from the germline V gene. The CDR3 sequence: CASSTGQAVPLSSYEQYF. CDR3 DNA sequence: TGTGCCAGCAGCACGGGCCAGGCCGTCCCCTTGAGCTCCTACGAGCAGTACTTC. The whole variable domain, filled in from reference TRBV7-2 and TRBJ2-7, reads GAGVSQSPSNKVTEKGKDVELRCDPISGHTALYWYRQSLGQGLEFLIYFQGNSAPDKSGLPSDRFSAERTGGSVSTLTIQRTQQEDSAVYLCASSTGQAVPLSSYEQYFGPGTRLTVT.

The rearrangement joins TRBV7-3 to TRBJ1-2; D gene uncertain. Trimming shortened V by 2 bases and J by 3 bases, and 10 bases separated the two germline ends. The germline CDR1 and CDR2 sequences are SGHTA and FQGTGA. The length of the CDR3 is 14 residues. In DNA, the CDR3 is TGTGCCAGCAGCTTATCACCCGAACACTATGGCTACACCTTC. As protein: CASSLSPEHYGYTF. Variable domain in full (rest from reference TRBV7-3 and TRBJ1-2): GAGVSQTPSNKVTEKGKYVELRCDPISGHTALYWYRQSLGQGPEFLIYFQGTGAADDSGLPNDRFFAVRPEGSVSTLKIQRTERGDSAVYLCASSLSPEHYGYTFGSGTRLTVV.

The V gene is TRBV29-1, the J gene TRBJ2-7, with 10 nucleotides matching TRBD1. V lost 8 bases, J lost 3 bases, and 7 bases stayed unmatched. This CDR3 spans 13 amino acids. The germline V gene encodes CDR1 SQVTM and CDR2 ANQGSEA. CDR3 sequence reads: CSTSGTGVYEQYF. CDR3 coding DNA: TGCAGCACCTCCGGGACAGGGGTCTACGAGCAGTACTTC.